This T cell receptor beta chain was recorded in a study of T cell responses to AZD1222 COVID-19 vaccine. Findings and limits, study-wide: Once two AZD1222 doses were given, Spike-specific TCR breadth and depth went up. Vaccine-associated CD4 TCRs spanned spike, dominant at 160-218 and 743-854.

Notes on this clone: Antigen: not known.

The germline V gene has CDR1 LGHDT and CDR2 YNNKEL (reference sequence). The CDR3 loop spans 14 amino acids. V was pared by 1 base and J by 4 bases, with 7 bases between. Sequencing used immunoSEQ multiplex PCR; TCRdb keeps in-frame clones, though not all of them. The data contain some 150,000 clones, 90% to 95% of them singletons. The starting material was peripheral blood, obtained on day 0 of AZD1222 vaccination. The chain links TRBV3-1 (or the pseudogene TRBV3-2) to TRBJ2-2; D is unclear. This receptor was obtained from an adult in good health. The CDR3 bases are TGTGCCAGCAGCCAAGTGGTTTTCACCGGGGAGCTGTTTTTT. Amino acids: CASSQVVFTGELFF.